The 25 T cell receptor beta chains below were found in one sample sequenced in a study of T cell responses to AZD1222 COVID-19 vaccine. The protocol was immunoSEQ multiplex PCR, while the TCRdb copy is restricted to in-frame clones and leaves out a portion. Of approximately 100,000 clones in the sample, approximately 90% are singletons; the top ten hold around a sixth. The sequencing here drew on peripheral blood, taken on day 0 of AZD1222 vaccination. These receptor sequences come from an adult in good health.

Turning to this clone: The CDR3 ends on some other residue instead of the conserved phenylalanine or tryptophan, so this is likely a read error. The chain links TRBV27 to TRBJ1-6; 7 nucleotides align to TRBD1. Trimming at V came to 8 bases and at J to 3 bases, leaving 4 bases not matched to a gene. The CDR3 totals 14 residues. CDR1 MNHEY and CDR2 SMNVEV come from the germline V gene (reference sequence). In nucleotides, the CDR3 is TGTGCCAGCGACAGGGTGCGCTATAATTCACCCCTCCACCTT. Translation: CASDRVRYNSPLHL.

Here the CDR3 reads CASIGGGAGETQYF. The DNA of the CDR3 is TGTGCCAGCATAGGAGGGGGGGCAGGTGAGACCCAGTACTTC. The chain joins TRBV6-5 to TRBJ2-5, with TRBD2 as a possible D gene (7 bases). The germline CDR1 and CDR2 sequences are MNHEY and SVGAGI. V was clipped by 7 bases and J by 5 bases, with 17 bases between them. The CDR3 has 14 amino acids.

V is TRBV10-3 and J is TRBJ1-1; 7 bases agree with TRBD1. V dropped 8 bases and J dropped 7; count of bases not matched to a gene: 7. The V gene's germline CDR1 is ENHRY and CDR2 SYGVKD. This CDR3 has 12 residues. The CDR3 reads CAIWDSGFEAFF. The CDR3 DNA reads TGTGCCATCTGGGACAGCGGATTTGAAGCTTTCTTT.

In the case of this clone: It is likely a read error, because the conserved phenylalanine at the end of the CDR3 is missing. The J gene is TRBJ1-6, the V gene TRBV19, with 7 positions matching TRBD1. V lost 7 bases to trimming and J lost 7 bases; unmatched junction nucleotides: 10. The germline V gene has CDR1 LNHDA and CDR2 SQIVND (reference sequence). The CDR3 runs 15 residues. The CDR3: CASTQTGNSNSPLHL. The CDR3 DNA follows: TGTGCCAGTACCCAGACAGGGAATTCGAATTCACCCCTCCACCTT.

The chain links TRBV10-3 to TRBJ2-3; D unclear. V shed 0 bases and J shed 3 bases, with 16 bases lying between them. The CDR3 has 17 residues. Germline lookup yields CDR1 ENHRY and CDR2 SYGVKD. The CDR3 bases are TGTGCCATCAGTGAGTCGAAGGGCAGTGGTCATACAGATACGCAGTATTTT. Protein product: CAISESKGSGHTDTQYF.

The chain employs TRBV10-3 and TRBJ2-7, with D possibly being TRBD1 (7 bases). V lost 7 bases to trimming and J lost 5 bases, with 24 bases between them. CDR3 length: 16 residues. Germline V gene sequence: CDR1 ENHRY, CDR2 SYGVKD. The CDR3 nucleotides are TGTGCCATCACCAGGACAGGCCCGGAGGGTCTCCACGAGCAGTACTTC. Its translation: CAITRTGPEGLHEQYF.

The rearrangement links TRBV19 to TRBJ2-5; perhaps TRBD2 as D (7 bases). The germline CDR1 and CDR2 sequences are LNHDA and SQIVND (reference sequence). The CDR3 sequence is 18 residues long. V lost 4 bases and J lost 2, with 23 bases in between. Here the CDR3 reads CASSRSGSGGAEQETQYF. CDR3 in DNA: TGTGCCAGTAGTAGATCGGGTAGTGGGGGGGCGGAACAAGAGACCCAGTACTTC.

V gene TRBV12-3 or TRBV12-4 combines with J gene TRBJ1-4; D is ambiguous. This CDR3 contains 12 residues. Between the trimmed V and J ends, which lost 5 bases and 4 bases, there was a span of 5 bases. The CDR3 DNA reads TGTGCCAGCAGTCTTAATAATGAAAAACTGTTTTTT. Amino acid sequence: CASSLNNEKLFF.

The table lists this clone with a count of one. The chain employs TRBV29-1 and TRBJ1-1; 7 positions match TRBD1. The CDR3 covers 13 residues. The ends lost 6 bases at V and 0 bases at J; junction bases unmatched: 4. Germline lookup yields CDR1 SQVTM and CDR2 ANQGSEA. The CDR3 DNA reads TGCAGCGTATCGGACAGGCTGAACACTGAAGCTTTCTTT. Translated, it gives CSVSDRLNTEAFF.

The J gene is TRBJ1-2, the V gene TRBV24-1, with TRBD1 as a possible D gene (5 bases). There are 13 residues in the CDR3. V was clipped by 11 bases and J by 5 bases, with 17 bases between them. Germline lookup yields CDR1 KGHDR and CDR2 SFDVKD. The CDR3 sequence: CAIGVSGIYGYTF. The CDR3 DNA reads TGTGCCATAGGGGTATCTGGAATATATGGCTACACCTTC.

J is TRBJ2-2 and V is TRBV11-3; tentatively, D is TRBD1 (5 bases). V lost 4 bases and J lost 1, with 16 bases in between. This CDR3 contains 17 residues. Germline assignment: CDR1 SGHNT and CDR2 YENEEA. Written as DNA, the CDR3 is TGTGCCAGCAGCTCTGCCCAGGGTACGCGGAACACCGGGGAGCTGTTTTTT. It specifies CASSSAQGTRNTGELFF.

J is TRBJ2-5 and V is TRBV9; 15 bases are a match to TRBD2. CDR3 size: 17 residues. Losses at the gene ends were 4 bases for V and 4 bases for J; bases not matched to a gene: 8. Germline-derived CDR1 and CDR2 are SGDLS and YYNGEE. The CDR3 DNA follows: TGTGCCAGCAGCTCCAGGACTAGCGGGGGGGCCGGAGAGACCCAGTACTTC. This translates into CASSSRTSGGAGETQYF.

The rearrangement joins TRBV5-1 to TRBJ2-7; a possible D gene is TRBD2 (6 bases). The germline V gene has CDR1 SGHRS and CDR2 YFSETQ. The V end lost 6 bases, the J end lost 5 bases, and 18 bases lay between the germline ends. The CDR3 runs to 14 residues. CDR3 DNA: TGCGCCAGCAACGGCGGGACCGACTATAACGAGCAGTACTTC. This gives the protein CASNGGTDYNEQYF.

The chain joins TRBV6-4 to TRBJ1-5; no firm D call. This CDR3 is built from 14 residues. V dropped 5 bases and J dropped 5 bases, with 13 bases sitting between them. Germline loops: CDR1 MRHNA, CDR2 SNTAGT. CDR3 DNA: TGTGCCAGCAGTTACAGATCGGGCGATCAGCCCCAGCATTTT. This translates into CASSYRSGDQPQHF.

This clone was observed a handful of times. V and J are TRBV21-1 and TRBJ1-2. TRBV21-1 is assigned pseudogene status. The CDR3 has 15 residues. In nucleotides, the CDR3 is TGTGCCAGCAGCTCCTGTTTATTGTTCTGTGATGGCTACACCTTC. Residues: CASSSCLLFCDGYTF.

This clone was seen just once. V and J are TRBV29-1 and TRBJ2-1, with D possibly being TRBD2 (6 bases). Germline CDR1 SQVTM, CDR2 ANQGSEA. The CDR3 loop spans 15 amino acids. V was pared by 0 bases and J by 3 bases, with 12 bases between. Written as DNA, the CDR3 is TGCAGCGTTGAAGACGGTTTCGGGGGCTACAATGAGCAGTTCTTC. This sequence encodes CSVEDGFGGYNEQFF.

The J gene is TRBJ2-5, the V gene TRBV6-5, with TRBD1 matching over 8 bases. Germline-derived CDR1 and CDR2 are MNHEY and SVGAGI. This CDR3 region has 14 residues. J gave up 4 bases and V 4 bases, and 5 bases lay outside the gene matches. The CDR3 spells CASSSGTGGETQYF. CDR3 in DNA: TGTGCCAGCAGTTCCGGAACAGGGGGAGAGACCCAGTACTTC.

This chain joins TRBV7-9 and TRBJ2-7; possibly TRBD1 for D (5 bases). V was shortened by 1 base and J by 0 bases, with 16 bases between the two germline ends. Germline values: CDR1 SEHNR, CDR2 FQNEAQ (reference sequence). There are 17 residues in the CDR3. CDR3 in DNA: TGTGCCAGCAGCTTAGGGTGGCAGGGTTCGTACTCCTACGAGCAGTACTTC. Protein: CASSLGWQGSYSYEQYF.

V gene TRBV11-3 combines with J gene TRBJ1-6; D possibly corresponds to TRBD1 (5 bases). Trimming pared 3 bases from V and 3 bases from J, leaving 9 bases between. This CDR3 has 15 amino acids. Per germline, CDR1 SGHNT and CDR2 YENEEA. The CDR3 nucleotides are TGTGCCAGCAGCTTGTTTGACAGCTATAATTCACCCCTCCACTTT. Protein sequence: CASSLFDSYNSPLHF.

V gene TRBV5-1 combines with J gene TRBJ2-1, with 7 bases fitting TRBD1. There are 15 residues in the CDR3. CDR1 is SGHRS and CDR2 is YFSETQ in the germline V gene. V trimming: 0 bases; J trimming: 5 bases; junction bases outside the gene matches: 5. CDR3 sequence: CASSLGTGHNNEQFF. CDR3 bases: TGCGCCAGCAGCTTGGGGACAGGTCACAACAATGAGCAGTTCTTC.

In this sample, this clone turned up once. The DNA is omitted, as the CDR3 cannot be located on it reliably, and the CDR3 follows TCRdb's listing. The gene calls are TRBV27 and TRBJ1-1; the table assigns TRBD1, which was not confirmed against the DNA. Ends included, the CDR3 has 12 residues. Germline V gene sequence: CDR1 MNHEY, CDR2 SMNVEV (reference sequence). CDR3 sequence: CASTWGTGILFF.

CDR3 in DNA: TGTGCCAGCAGCTTGGGGGTGACAGGGGTTTCTGAAAAACTGTTTTTT. It translates to CASSLGVTGVSEKLFF. The chain is built from TRBV11-2 and TRBJ1-4; 8 bases are shared with TRBD1. Trimming at V came to 3 bases and at J to 7 bases, leaving 10 bases not matched to a gene. Germline V gene data show CDR1 as SGHAT and CDR2 as FQNNGV. The CDR3 has 16 residues.

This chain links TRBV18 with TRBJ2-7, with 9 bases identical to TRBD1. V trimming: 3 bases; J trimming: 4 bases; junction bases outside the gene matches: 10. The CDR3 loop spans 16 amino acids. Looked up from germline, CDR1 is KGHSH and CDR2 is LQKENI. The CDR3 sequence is CASSPASGTGRYEQYF. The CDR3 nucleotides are TGTGCCAGCTCACCCGCGTCCGGGACAGGGAGGTACGAGCAGTACTTC.

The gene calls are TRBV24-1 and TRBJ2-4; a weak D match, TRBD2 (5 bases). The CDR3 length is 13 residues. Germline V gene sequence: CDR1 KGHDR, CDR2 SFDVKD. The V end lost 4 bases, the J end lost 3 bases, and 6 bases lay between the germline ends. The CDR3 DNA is TGTGCCACCAGTGACGGGAACAAAAACATTCAGTACTTC. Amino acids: CATSDGNKNIQYF.

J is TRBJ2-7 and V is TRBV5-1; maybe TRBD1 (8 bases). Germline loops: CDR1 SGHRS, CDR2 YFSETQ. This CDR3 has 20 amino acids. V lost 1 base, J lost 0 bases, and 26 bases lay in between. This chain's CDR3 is CASSLTPPSRGRGSSYEQYF. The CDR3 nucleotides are TGCGCCAGCAGCTTGACCCCTCCGAGCAGGGGGCGGGGGAGCTCCTACGAGCAGTACTTC.